Below are 2 T cell receptor beta chains sequenced from a single sample in a study of T cell responses to AZD1222 COVID-19 vaccine. Some clones are missing from TCRdb's copy, which holds only in-frame ones; the method was immunoSEQ multiplex PCR. The sample gives roughly 180,000 clones, around 93% of which show up once; around 1.8% is in the top ten. The source was peripheral blood, collected on day 0 of AZD1222 vaccination. These receptors all come from an adult in good health.

V usage is TRBV27 and J usage is TRBJ1-2; D call uncertain. Germline V CDR1 and CDR2: MNHEY, SMNVEV (reference sequence). The V gene lost 3 bases and the J gene lost 8 bases, with 22 bases spanning the gap. This CDR3 is built from 16 residues. CDR3 in DNA: TGTGCCAGCAGTTTGATTCACCCTCGGGCATCGGGAGGCTACACCTTC. Its translation: CASSLIHPRASGGYTF.

This clone was observed once. The chain joins TRBV6-6 to TRBJ1-6, with D tentatively TRBD1 (6 bases). The length of the CDR3 is 19 residues. CDR1 is MNHNY and CDR2 is SVGAGI in the germline V gene (reference sequence). Trimming took off 5 bases at V and 7 bases at J, with 27 bases between the two ends. CDR3 region: CASSRGTRAADGVNSPLHF. CDR3 DNA: TGTGCCAGCAGTCGAGGGACAAGAGCCGCGGACGGAGTGAATTCACCCCTCCACTTT.